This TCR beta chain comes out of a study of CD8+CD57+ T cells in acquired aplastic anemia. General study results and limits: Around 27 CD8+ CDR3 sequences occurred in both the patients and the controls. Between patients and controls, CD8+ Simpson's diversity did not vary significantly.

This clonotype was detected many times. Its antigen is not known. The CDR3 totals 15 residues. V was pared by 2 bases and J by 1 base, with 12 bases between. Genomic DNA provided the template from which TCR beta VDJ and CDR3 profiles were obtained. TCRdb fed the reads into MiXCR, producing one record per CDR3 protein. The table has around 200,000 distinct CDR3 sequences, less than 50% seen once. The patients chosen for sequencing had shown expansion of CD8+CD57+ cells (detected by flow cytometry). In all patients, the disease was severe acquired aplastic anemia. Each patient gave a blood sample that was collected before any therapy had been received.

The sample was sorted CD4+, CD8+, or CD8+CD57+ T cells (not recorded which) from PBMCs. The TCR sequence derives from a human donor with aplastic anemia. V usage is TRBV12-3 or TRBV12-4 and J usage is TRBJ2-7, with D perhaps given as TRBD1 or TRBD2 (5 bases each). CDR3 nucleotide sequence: TGTGCCAGCAGTTTAATGGCAGGGAGTTCCTACGAGCAGTACTTC. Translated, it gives CASSLMAGSSYEQYF.